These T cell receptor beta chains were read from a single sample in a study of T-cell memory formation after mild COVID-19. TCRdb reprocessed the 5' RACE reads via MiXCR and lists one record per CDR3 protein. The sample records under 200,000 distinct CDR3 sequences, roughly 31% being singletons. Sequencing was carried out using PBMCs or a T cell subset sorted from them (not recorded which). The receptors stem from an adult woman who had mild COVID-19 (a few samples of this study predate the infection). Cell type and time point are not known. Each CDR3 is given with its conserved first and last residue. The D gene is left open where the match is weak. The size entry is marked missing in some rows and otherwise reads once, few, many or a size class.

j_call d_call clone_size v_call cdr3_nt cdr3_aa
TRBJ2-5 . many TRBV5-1 TGCGCCAGCAGCTTCAATGGGGGGGCTCCCCAAGAGACCCAGTACTTC CASSFNGGAPQETQYF
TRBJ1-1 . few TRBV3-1 TGTGCCAGCAGGCAATCAGGAAAGAACACTGAAGCTTTCTTT CASRQSGKNTEAFF
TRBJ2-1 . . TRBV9 TGTGCCAGCAGCACCGCGGGGACGGGGAATGAGCAGTTCTTC CASSTAGTGNEQFF
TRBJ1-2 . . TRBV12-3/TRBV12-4 TGTGCCAGCAGTTTTCAGAACTATGGCTACACCTTC CASSFQNYGYTF
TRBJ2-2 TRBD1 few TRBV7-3 TGTGCCAGCAGCCTCCATCCCCTCAGGGGGTATCCCGGGGAGCTGTTTTTT CASSLHPLRGYPGELFF
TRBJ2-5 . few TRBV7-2 TGTGCCAGCAGCTCTTTAGGGGCGCGGGAGACCCAGTACTTC CASSSLGARETQYF
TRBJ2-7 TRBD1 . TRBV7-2 TGTGCCAGCAGCTCGACAGGGGGGGAATCGGGCGAGCAGTACTTC CASSSTGGESGEQYF
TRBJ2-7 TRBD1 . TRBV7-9 TGTGCCAGCAGCTTCGATCCGGGACAGGGACCCTACGAGCAGTACTTC CASSFDPGQGPYEQYF
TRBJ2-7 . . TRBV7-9 TGTGCCAGCACCTTAGGGGGGGGGAAGTCCTACGAGCAGTACTTC CASTLGGGKSYEQYF
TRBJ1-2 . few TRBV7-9 TGTGCCAGCAGCTTTAGGAGTGGCTACACCTTC CASSFRSGYTF
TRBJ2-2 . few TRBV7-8 TGTGCCAGCAGCTCCCCGGGGCTAGCGCGGACCGGGGAGCTGTTTTTT CASSSPGLARTGELFF
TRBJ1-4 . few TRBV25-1 TGTGCCAGCAGTGAATATCGCCACCGGGAAAAACTGTTTTTT CASSEYRHREKLFF
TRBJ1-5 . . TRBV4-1 TGCGCCAGCAGCCTGCAAGCGGGGAGCAGTCAGCCCCAGCATTTT CASSLQAGSSQPQHF
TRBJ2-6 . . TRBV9 TGTGCCAGCAGCACCGCCGGGGCCTCTGGGGCCAACGTCCTGACTTTC CASSTAGASGANVLTF
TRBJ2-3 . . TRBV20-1 TGCAGTGCTATGAGGCCAGGGCGCACAGATACGCAGTATTTT CSAMRPGRTDTQYF
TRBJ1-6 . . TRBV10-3 TGTGCCATCAGTGACCGGGAGAATAATTCACCCCTCCACTTT CAISDRENNSPLHF
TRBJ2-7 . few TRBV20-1 TGCAGTGCTACTGTCTCCATCCACGAGCAGTACTTC CSATVSIHEQYF
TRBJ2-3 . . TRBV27 TGTGCCAGCAGTTCCGCCATAGCTAGCACAGATACGCAGTATTTT CASSSAIASTDTQYF
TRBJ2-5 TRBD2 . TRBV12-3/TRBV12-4 TGTGCCAGCAGTTCCCATGCGACTAGCGCTCCCGTTTCCCAGTACTTC CASSSHATSAPVSQYF
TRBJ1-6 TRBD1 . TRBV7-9 TGTGCCAGCAGACTACAGGGGAACTATAATTCACCCCTCCACTTT CASRLQGNYNSPLHF
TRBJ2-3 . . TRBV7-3 TGTGCCAGCAGCTCTGGGTGGGGGCAGATAGATACGCAGTATTTT CASSSGWGQIDTQYF
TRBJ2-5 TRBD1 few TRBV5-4 TGTGCCAGCAGTAACAAGGGGACAGGGGAGACCCAGTACTTC CASSNKGTGETQYF
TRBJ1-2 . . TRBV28 TGTGCCAGCAGTTTACGTGGGAGATGGGACACCACGAACTATGGCTACACCTTC CASSLRGRWDTTNYGYTF
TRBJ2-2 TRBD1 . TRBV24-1 TGTGCCACCAGTGACTCACTTACAGGGGTGAACGGGGAGCTGTTTTTT CATSDSLTGVNGELFF
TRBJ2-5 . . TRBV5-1 TGCGCCAGCAGCCCGGACTGGCGGGAAGAGACCCAGTACTTC CASSPDWREETQYF
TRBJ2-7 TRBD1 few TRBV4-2 TGTGCCAGCAGCCCCGAAGGGGACAGGGCTCCCTACGAGCAGTACTTC CASSPEGDRAPYEQYF
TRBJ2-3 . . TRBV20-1 TGCAGTGCTAGAGATCTCCCAGGGGCGCGGGGCTGGACAGATACGCAGTATTTT CSARDLPGARGWTDTQYF
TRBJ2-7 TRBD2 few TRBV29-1 TGCAGCGTTGGCTTGGGGAGGGATCAGGAGCAGTACTTC CSVGLGRDQEQYF
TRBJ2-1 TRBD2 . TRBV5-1 TGCGCCAGCAGCTTTCGACTAGCGGGGGGATCCTACAATGAGCAGTTCTTC CASSFRLAGGSYNEQFF
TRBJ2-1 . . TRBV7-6 TGTGCCAGCAGTCCCACCGACAATGAGCAGTTCTTC CASSPTDNEQFF
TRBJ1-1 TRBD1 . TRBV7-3 TGTGCCAGCAGCTCACTTGGCGGGCAGGGGGATGAAGCTTTCTTT CASSSLGGQGDEAFF
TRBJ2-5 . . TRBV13 TGTGCCAGCAGACCTAGTTGGCTGACTAGTGGGAAAGAGACCCAGTACTTC CASRPSWLTSGKETQYF
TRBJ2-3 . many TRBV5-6 TGTGCCAGCAGGCCGGTTCAGACAGATACGCAGTATTTT CASRPVQTDTQYF
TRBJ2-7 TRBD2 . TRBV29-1 TGCAGCGTCACCGGGGGGGTCTACGAGCAGTACTTC CSVTGGVYEQYF
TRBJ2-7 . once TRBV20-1 TGCAGTGCCATAGCGACCTGGAGGGGTGACACCTACGAGCAGTACTTC CSAIATWRGDTYEQYF
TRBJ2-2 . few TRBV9 TGTGCCAGCAGCGTAGGAGGCGGCACCGGGGAGCTGTTTTTT CASSVGGGTGELFF
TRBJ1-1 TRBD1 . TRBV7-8 TGTGCCAGCAGCTGGGGGACAGAGAACACTGAAGCTTTCTTT CASSWGTENTEAFF
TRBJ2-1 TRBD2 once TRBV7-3 TGTGCCAGCAGCCTGACTAGCGGGGGGGCCCCCTACAATGAGCAGTTATTC CASSLTSGGAPYNEQLF
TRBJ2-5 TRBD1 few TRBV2 TGTGCCAGCAGTCTGACCGGGACAGGGAACCAAGAGACCCAGTACTTC CASSLTGTGNQETQYF
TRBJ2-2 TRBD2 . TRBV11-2 TGTGCCAGCAGCTTAGTAGGGGGACTAGTCACCGGGGAGCTGTTTTTT CASSLVGGLVTGELFF
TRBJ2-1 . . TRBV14 TGTGCCAGCAGCCCAGCAGCCAAGACCTCCGGGACCTACAATGAGCAGTTCTTC CASSPAAKTSGTYNEQFF
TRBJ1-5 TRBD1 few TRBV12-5 TGTGCTAGTGCACCCGGGACAGCCTTCAATCAGCCCCAGCATTTT CASAPGTAFNQPQHF
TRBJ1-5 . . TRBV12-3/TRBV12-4 TGTGCCAGCAGTTTAGGGTCCGTCGATCAGCCCCAGCATTTT CASSLGSVDQPQHF
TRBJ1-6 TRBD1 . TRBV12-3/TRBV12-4 TGTGCCAGCAGCCCCTCCGGGACAGGGAGTTCACCCCTCCACTTT CASSPSGTGSSPLHF